The entry below describes one T cell receptor beta chain. This sample was included in a study of control samples from healthy donors and cancer patients. The germline gives CDR1 SGHVS, CDR2 FNYEAQ. Deletions cut 4 bases from V and 4 bases from J, with 8 bases between. This CDR3 spans 12 amino acids. Here immunoSEQ multiplex PCR was the method, and the copy in TCRdb shows in-frame clones only, minus some. The repertoire consists of around 140,000 clones, with approximately 94% occurring once and the leading ten covering 13%. The TCR originated in a man between 35 and 55 years old in good health. The chain has TRBV7-6 and TRBJ2-7, with D unclear. Sample: blood. The CDR3 DNA reads TGTGCCAGCAGCTCCAACAGTTACGAGCAGTACTTC. Translation gives CASSSNSYEQYF. The variable domain in full, completed from reference TRBV7-6 and TRBJ2-7, reads GAGVSQSPRYKVTKRGQDVALRCDPISGHVSLYWYRQALGQGPEFLTYFNYEAQQDKSGLPNDRFSAERPEGSISTLTIQRTEQRDSAMYRCASSSNSYEQYFGPGTRLTVT.